These 20 T cell receptor beta chains were sequenced from one sample in a study of shared clonotypes between healthy human individuals. Naive CD8 cells, CD45RO-negative and positively selected for CCR7, excluded terminally differentiated effector memory CD45RA+ cells. The protocol was immunoSEQ multiplex PCR, while the TCRdb copy is restricted to in-frame clones and leaves out a portion. The sample shows around 1.9 million clones, roughly 91% of them seen only once. The sample taken for sequencing was naive CD8+ T cells from PBMCs. The receptors were gathered from a man between 18 and 35 years old in good health. Some clones in this sample may be carry-over from other donors' samples.

The V call is TRBV5-1, the J call TRBJ2-6, with D possibly TRBD2 on 6 matching bases. V was shortened by 4 bases and J by 5 bases, with 10 bases between the two germline ends. The germline gives CDR1 SGHRS, CDR2 YFSETQ. This CDR3 contains 14 residues. CDR3 DNA: TGCGCCAGCAGCGGGGAGGTCTGGGCCAACGTCCTGACTTTC. The encoded protein is CASSGEVWANVLTF.

V is TRBV9 and J is TRBJ1-3; D unresolved. Trimming took 0 bases from V and 1 from J, leaving 8 bases between them. CDR1 and CDR2 (germline): SGDLS, YYNGEE. The CDR3 extends over 15 amino acids. The CDR3 loop is CASSVAVHSGNTIYF. CDR3 coding DNA: TGTGCCAGCAGCGTAGCCGTACATTCTGGAAACACCATATATTTT.

The chain has TRBV9 and TRBJ1-4; D unclear. V was cut by 2 bases and J by 10 bases, with 18 bases left in between. The CDR3 spans 15 residues. Germline V gives CDR1 SGDLS, CDR2 YYNGEE. CDR3 amino acids: CASSVGGERMGKLFF. DNA of the CDR3: TGTGCCAGCAGCGTTGGTGGCGAACGAATGGGAAAACTGTTTTTT.

The V call is TRBV6-1, the J call TRBJ2-7; 7 nucleotides agree with TRBD1. J lost 0 bases, V lost 3 bases, and 5 bases had no gene match. This CDR3 contains 15 residues. Germline V gene sequence: CDR1 MNHNS, CDR2 SASEGT. The CDR3 reads CASSDGTVPSYEQYF. As DNA, the CDR3 is TGTGCCAGCAGTGACGGGACAGTACCCTCCTACGAGCAGTACTTC.

The chain employs TRBV5-1 and TRBJ2-2, with TRBD1 identical over 8 bases. V trimming: 0 bases; J trimming: 4 bases; junction bases outside the gene matches: 2. Germline V gene data show CDR1 as SGHRS and CDR2 as YFSETQ. The CDR3 spans 15 residues. CDR3 nucleotide sequence: TGCGCCAGCAGCTTGGGGCAGGGGGCCACCGGGGAGCTGTTTTTT. Translated: CASSLGQGATGELFF.

This chain uses TRBV6-5 with TRBJ2-7; D tentatively reads TRBD1 or TRBD2 (5 bases each). Trimming shortened V by 8 bases and J by 2 bases, and 16 bases separated the two germline ends. The CDR3 consists of 14 residues. The germline V gene encodes CDR1 MNHEY and CDR2 SVGAGI. CDR3 DNA sequence: TGTGCCAGCGGTCCGGCCGGGACCGCCTACGAGCAGTACTTC. Encoded protein: CASGPAGTAYEQYF.

This chain connects TRBV29-1 to TRBJ2-3; TRBD1 matches at 9 bases. V gave up 8 bases and J gave up 6 bases; unmatched junction bases: 12. CDR3 length equals 14 residues. Germline V gene data show CDR1 as SQVTM and CDR2 as ANQGSEA. The CDR3, as DNA: TGCAGCCTAGGACCCGGGACAGGGAAGGATACGCAGTATTTT. This sequence encodes CSLGPGTGKDTQYF.

This clone was observed a single time. J is TRBJ2-7 and V is TRBV6-1; TRBD2 agrees at 7 bases. This CDR3 comprises 18 residues. Germline assignment: CDR1 MNHNS and CDR2 SASEGT. With V trimmed by 2 bases and J by 6 bases, 19 bases remained unmatched. CDR3 in DNA: TGTGCCAGCAGTGAATACCTCCTAGGGACTACTTATTTCTCCGAGCAGTACTTC. Translating it yields CASSEYLLGTTYFSEQYF.

The chain is built from TRBV2 and TRBJ1-5; a possible D gene is TRBD1 (5 bases). The V gene lost 4 bases and the J gene lost 7 bases, with 14 bases spanning the gap. There are 14 residues in the CDR3. Germline assignment: CDR1 SNHLY and CDR2 FYNNEI. CDR3 sequence: CASSGWGFGQPQHF. The CDR3 DNA sequence: TGTGCCAGCAGTGGGTGGGGGTTCGGGCAGCCCCAGCATTTT.

Concerning this clone itself: The same CDR3 can be traced to other DNA sequences in this sample. The J gene is TRBJ2-7, the V gene TRBV28; 9 positions agree with TRBD1. V shed 2 bases, J shed 2 bases, and the junction held 4 bases outside the gene matches. CDR1 and CDR2 from the germline V gene are MDHEN and SYDVKM. CDR3 length: 15 residues. The CDR3 loop reads CASSLLGDRAYEQYF. In DNA, the CDR3 is TGTGCCAGCAGTTTACTTGGGGACAGGGCCTACGAGCAGTACTTC.

The rearrangement joins TRBV28 to TRBJ1-2; no clear D gene. The CDR3 extends over 13 amino acids. Trimming left V 6 bases short and J 4 bases short, with 12 bases between. CDR1 and CDR2 from the germline V gene are MDHEN and SYDVKM. CDR3 amino acids: CASRPPTAYGYTF. As DNA, the CDR3 is TGTGCCAGCAGACCACCTACCGCCTATGGCTACACCTTC.

This clone was observed a few times. The chain employs TRBV9 and TRBJ2-1; no definite D call. This CDR3 spans 14 amino acids. V lost 2 bases to trimming and J lost 5 bases, with 11 bases between them. Germline lookup yields CDR1 SGDLS and CDR2 YYNGEE. Here the CDR3 reads CASSVEGNNNEQFF. The CDR3 DNA sequence: TGTGCCAGCAGCGTGGAAGGAAACAACAATGAGCAGTTCTTC.

This chain joins TRBV9 and TRBJ1-1; D is unresolved. Trimming left V 4 bases short and J 4 bases short, with 14 bases between. Germline values: CDR1 SGDLS, CDR2 YYNGEE. The CDR3 length is 14 residues. In nucleotides, the CDR3 is TGTGCCAGCAGCCCGACGGGCCGGAGCACTGAAGCTTTCTTT. Protein sequence: CASSPTGRSTEAFF.

This chain uses TRBV19 with TRBJ2-1; no reliable D call. The V end lost 8 bases, the J end lost 7 bases, and 15 bases lay between the germline ends. The CDR3 is 13 residues long. Germline CDR1 is LNHDA and CDR2 is SQIVND (reference sequence). This chain's CDR3 is CASPSPIWNEQFF. CDR3 sequence (DNA): TGTGCCAGTCCCTCCCCTATATGGAATGAGCAGTTCTTC.

This chain joins TRBV28 and TRBJ2-6; D call uncertain. From germline, CDR1 is MDHEN and CDR2 SYDVKM. Trimming removed 3 bases at V and 0 bases at J, with 6 bases between. The CDR3 has 15 residues. The CDR3 DNA sequence: TGTGCCAGCAGTTTGTCTCGCTCTGGGGCCAACGTCCTGACTTTC. It encodes CASSLSRSGANVLTF.

The CDR3 is CASSPSGPGTAFF. In DNA, the CDR3 is TGTGCCAGCAGCCCCTCCGGCCCAGGGACAGCTTTCTTT. The chain recombines TRBV7-3 with TRBJ1-1; D perhaps matches TRBD1 (5 bases). The CDR3 loop spans 13 amino acids. V dropped 5 bases and J dropped 10 bases, with 17 bases sitting between them. Looked up from germline, CDR1 is SGHTA and CDR2 is FQGTGA. The full variable domain, completed using reference TRBV7-3 and TRBJ1-1, is GAGVSQTPSNKVTEKGKYVELRCDPISGHTALYWYRQSLGQGPEFLIYFQGTGAADDSGLPNDRFFAVRPEGSVSTLKIQRTERGDSAVYLCASSPSGPGTAFFGQGTRLTVV.

The chain joins TRBV5-1 to TRBJ2-7; maybe TRBD2 (6 bases). Deletions cut 0 bases from V and 4 bases from J, with 11 bases between. CDR1 and CDR2 from the germline V gene are SGHRS and YFSETQ. The CDR3 contains 14 residues. CDR3 nucleotides: TGCGCCAGCAGCTTGGAACTAGCCTTTTACGAGCAGTACTTC. It specifies CASSLELAFYEQYF. The entire variable domain, with the rest obtained from reference TRBV5-1 and TRBJ2-7, is as follows: KAGVTQTPRYLIKTRGQQVTLSCSPISGHRSVSWYQQTPGQGLQFLFEYFSETQRNKGNFPGRFSGRQFSNSRSEMNVSTLELGDSALYLCASSLELAFYEQYFGPGTRLTVT.

This chain links TRBV27 with TRBJ1-5; 9 bases match TRBD1. Germline V gene sequence: CDR1 MNHEY, CDR2 SMNVEV (reference sequence). The CDR3 runs 15 residues. V was clipped by 4 bases and J by 1 base; unmatched bases: 2. Here the CDR3 DNA reads TGTGCCAGCAGTTGGGGACAGGGAAGCAATCAGCCCCAGCATTTT. It translates to CASSWGQGSNQPQHF.

The chain links TRBV11-2 to TRBJ2-2, with D possibly being TRBD2 (6 bases). Germline CDR1 and CDR2: SGHAT and FQNNGV. Trimming shortened V by 2 bases and J by 2 bases, and 21 bases separated the two germline ends. CDR3 size: 19 residues. The CDR3 here is CASSLNLLGWEANTGELFF. In DNA, the CDR3 is TGTGCCAGCAGCTTAAACCTCCTTGGGTGGGAGGCTAACACCGGGGAGCTGTTTTTT.

The rearrangement links TRBV19 to TRBJ2-7; 8 nucleotides align to TRBD1. The V gene end was trimmed by 6 bases and the J gene end by 3 bases; junction bases not matched to a gene: 7. Germline loops: CDR1 LNHDA, CDR2 SQIVND (reference sequence). The CDR3 is made up of 14 amino acids. This chain's CDR3 is CASSLRGPSYEQYF. The CDR3 nucleotides read TGTGCCAGTAGCCTCAGGGGGCCTAGCTACGAGCAGTACTTC.